The 12 T cell receptor beta chains presented below share a single source sample, sequenced in a study of T-cell memory formation after mild COVID-19. MiXCR was run by TCRdb on the 5' RACE reads, yielding one entry per CDR3 protein. The sample lists 190,000 or so distinct CDR3 sequences, about a fifth occurring once. Sequencing was performed on PBMCs or a T cell subset sorted from them (not recorded which). These receptor sequences come from an adult woman who had mild COVID-19 (a few samples of this study predate the infection). Cell type and time point are not known.

The rearrangement joins TRBV14 to TRBJ2-2; a possible D gene is TRBD1 (6 bases). Germline V lookup: CDR1 SGHDN, CDR2 FVKESK. V was shortened by 1 base and J by 6 bases, with 12 bases between the two germline ends. The CDR3 spans 15 residues. For the CDR3, the DNA is TGTGCCAGCAGCCAAGGACAGGATCGGGCCGGGGAGCTGTTTTTT. It translates to CASSQGQDRAGELFF. Drawing the rest from reference TRBV14 and TRBJ2-2, the complete variable domain is EAGVTQFPSHSVIEKGQTVTLRCDPISGHDNLYWYRRVMGKEIKFLLHFVKESKQDESGMPNNRFLAERTGGTYSTLKVQPAELEDSGVYFCASSQGQDRAGELFFGEGSRLTVL.

The rearrangement uses TRBV11-2 and TRBJ1-1, with a tentative D call TRBD1 (5 bases). CDR1 and CDR2 (germline): SGHAT, FQNNGV. V lost 5 bases and J 3 bases, leaving 16 bases between the germline ends. CDR3 length: 15 residues. This CDR3 is CASSRPSLRDTEAFF. CDR3 nucleotide sequence: TGTGCCAGCAGCAGACCATCGCTCAGGGACACTGAAGCTTTCTTT.

This clonotype was detected many times. The chain employs TRBV7-8 and TRBJ2-7; a weak D match, TRBD2 (6 bases). CDR3 size: 14 residues. Germline V lookup: CDR1 SGHVS, CDR2 FQNEAQ. Between the trimmed V and J ends, which lost 3 bases and 2 bases, there was a span of 11 bases. CDR3: CASSFPGGTYEQYF. The DNA of the CDR3 is TGTGCCAGCAGCTTTCCCGGGGGAACCTACGAGCAGTACTTC. Combining the CDR3 with reference TRBV7-8 and TRBJ2-7 gives the whole variable domain GAGVSQSPRYKVAKRGQDVALRCDPISGHVSLFWYQQALGQGPEFLTYFQNEAQLDKSGLPSDRFFAERPEGSVSTLKIQRTQQEDSAVYLCASSFPGGTYEQYFGPGTRLTVT.

The chain recombines TRBV9 with TRBJ2-7; 8 nucleotides line up with TRBD2. The CDR3 has 13 amino acids. In germline, CDR1 is SGDLS, CDR2 YYNGEE. V lost 7 bases to trimming and J lost 3 bases; unmatched junction nucleotides: 6. This CDR3 is CASGAGVNYEQYF. The CDR3 region has the DNA TGTGCCAGCGGAGCGGGAGTTAACTACGAGCAGTACTTC. Filled out from reference TRBV9 and TRBJ2-7, the complete variable domain reads DSGVTQTPKHLITATGQRVTLRCSPRSGDLSVYWYQQSLDQGLQFLIQYYNGEERAKGNILERFSAQQFPDLHSELNLSSLELGDSALYFCASGAGVNYEQYFGPGTRLTVT.

This clonotype was recorded a few times. The chain couples TRBV20-1 to TRBJ2-1; 10 bases agree with TRBD2. The CDR3 contains 14 residues. CDR1 is DFQATT, CDR2 SNEGSKA, per germline (reference sequence). After removal of 5 bases from V and 10 bases from J, the junction contained 11 bases not matched to a gene. This CDR3 reads CSAARGLAPPEQFF. CDR3 DNA: TGCAGTGCTGCGCGGGGACTAGCGCCACCAGAGCAGTTCTTC.

The sample holds a few counts of this clonotype. The J gene is TRBJ2-7, the V gene TRBV27, with TRBD1 matching over 7 bases. This CDR3 has 13 amino acids. Germline values: CDR1 MNHEY, CDR2 SMNVEV (reference sequence). Germline trimming cut 6 bases from V and 3 bases from J; bases unmatched to any gene: 5. The CDR3 DNA sequence: TGTGCCAGCAGGGAAACAGGGGTCTACGAGCAGTACTTC. Amino acids: CASRETGVYEQYF.

The chain has TRBV28 and TRBJ1-5, with D tentatively TRBD1 (5 bases). V was clipped by 4 bases and J by 2 bases, with 6 bases between them. Per the germline V gene, CDR1 is MDHEN and CDR2 is SYDVKM. This CDR3 spans 13 amino acids. CDR3 sequence reads: CASSSGRNQPQHF. CDR3 coding DNA: TGTGCCAGCAGTTCAGGGCGCAATCAGCCCCAGCATTTT.

In this sample, this clonotype turned up a few times. The V and J genes are TRBV6-6 and TRBJ2-5; 8 nucleotides agree with TRBD1. V lost 5 bases and J lost 5; bases outside the gene matches: 4. Germline V gene sequence: CDR1 MNHNY, CDR2 SVGAGI (reference sequence). This CDR3 spans 13 amino acids. The CDR3 is CASSPTGEETQYF. CDR3 sequence (DNA): TGTGCCAGCAGTCCGACAGGGGAGGAGACCCAGTACTTC.

This chain uses TRBV7-8 with TRBJ2-5, with no clear D. The CDR3 is made up of 16 amino acids. The germline V and J ends were trimmed by 2 bases and 3 bases, with 16 bases remaining between them. Germline CDR1 reads SGHVS; CDR2 reads FQNEAQ. As DNA, the CDR3 is TGTGCCAGCAGCTTAATTCCGTGGCAAACCAAAGAGACCCAGTACTTC. It codes for CASSLIPWQTKETQYF. Using reference TRBV7-8 and TRBJ2-5 for the parts outside the CDR3, the full variable domain is GAGVSQSPRYKVAKRGQDVALRCDPISGHVSLFWYQQALGQGPEFLTYFQNEAQLDKSGLPSDRFFAERPEGSVSTLKIQRTQQEDSAVYLCASSLIPWQTKETQYFGPGTRLLVL.

The CDR3 sequence: CASRGTSGENEQFF. The CDR3 coding sequence is TGTGCCAGCAGGGGGACTAGCGGGGAAAATGAGCAGTTCTTC. The chain couples TRBV12-3 or TRBV12-4 to TRBJ2-1, with 13 bases that match TRBD2. V trimming: 6 bases; J trimming: 7 bases; junction bases outside the gene matches: 3. This CDR3 is 14 amino acids long.

This sequence joins TRBV29-1 and TRBJ2-1; 13 positions match TRBD2. Germline-derived CDR1 and CDR2 are SQVTM and ANQGSEA. Germline trimming cut 3 bases from V and 6 bases from J; bases unmatched to any gene: 2. The CDR3 covers 14 residues. This chain's CDR3 is CSVDTSGGANEQFF. The CDR3 coding sequence is TGCAGCGTTGATACTAGCGGGGGGGCCAATGAGCAGTTCTTC.

This chain uses TRBV7-3 with TRBJ2-5; no definite D call. V was cut by 5 bases and J by 1 base, with 11 bases left in between. The CDR3 runs to 14 residues. CDR1 and CDR2 (germline): SGHTA, FQGTGA. The CDR3 DNA is TGTGCCAGCAGCCCCTTAGGCCCCCAAGAGACCCAGTACTTC. As protein: CASSPLGPQETQYF.